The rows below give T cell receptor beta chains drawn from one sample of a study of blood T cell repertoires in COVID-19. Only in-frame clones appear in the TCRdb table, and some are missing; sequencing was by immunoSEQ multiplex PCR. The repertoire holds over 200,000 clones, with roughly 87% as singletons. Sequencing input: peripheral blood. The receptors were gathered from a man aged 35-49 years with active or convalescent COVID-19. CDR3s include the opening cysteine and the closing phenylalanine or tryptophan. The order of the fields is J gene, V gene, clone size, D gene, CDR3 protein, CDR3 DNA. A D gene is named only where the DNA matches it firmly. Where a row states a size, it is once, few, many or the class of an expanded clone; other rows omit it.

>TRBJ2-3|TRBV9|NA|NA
CASSVTSTDTQYF
TGTGCCAGCAGCGTAACTTCGACAGATACGCAGTATTTT
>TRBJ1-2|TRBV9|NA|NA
CASSGGELANYGYTF
TGTGCCAGCAGCGGAGGAGAATTAGCTAACTATGGCTACACCTTC
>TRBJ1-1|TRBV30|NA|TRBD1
CAWSVQSTGGLTFF
TGTGCCTGGAGTGTACAATCGACAGGGGGGTTAACTTTCTTT
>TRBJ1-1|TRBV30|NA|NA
CAWSYLNTEAFF
TGTGCCTGGAGTTACTTGAACACTGAAGCTTTCTTT
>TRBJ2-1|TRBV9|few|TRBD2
CASSVAGGNEQFF
TGTGCCAGCAGCGTAGCGGGGGGCAATGAGCAGTTCTTC
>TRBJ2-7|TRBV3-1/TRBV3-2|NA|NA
CASSQDPSVSYEQYF
TGTGCCAGCAGCCAAGATCCTAGCGTATCCTACGAGCAGTACTTC
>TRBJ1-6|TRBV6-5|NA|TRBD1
CASSYSTGVESPLHF
TGTGCCAGCAGTTACTCGACAGGGGTCGAGTCACCCCTCCACTTT
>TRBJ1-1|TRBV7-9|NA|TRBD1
CASSSGGTEAFF
TGTGCCAGCAGCTCAGGGGGCACTGAAGCTTTCTTT
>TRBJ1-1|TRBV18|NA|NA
CASSQGLDTEAFF
TGTGCCAGCTCACAGGGGCTGGACACTGAAGCTTTCTTT
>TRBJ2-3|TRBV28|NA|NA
CASRPGQEVDTQYF
TGTGCCAGCAGGCCGGGACAAGAGGTAGATACGCAGTATTTT
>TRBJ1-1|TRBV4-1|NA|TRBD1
CASSQGPGGNTEAFF
TGCGCCAGCAGCCAAGGTCCAGGGGGGAACACTGAAGCTTTCTTT
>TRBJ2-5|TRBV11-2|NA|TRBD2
CASSSRTSGVGRGETQYF
TGTGCCAGCAGCTCACGGACTAGCGGAGTGGGGAGGGGGGAGACCCAGTACTTC